This T cell receptor beta chain was captured by sequencing in a study of T cell repertoires in cytomegalovirus infection. TCRdb re-analysed the reads in MiXCR, keeping a single row per CDR3 protein. The repertoire consists of about 250,000 distinct CDR3 sequences, with approximately 13% occurring once and the leading ten covering approximately 1.8%. This clonotype was counted at least ten times. The CDR3 is made up of 17 amino acids. J gave up 5 bases and V 0 bases, and 11 bases lay outside the gene matches. Germline CDR1 and CDR2: LGHNA and YSLEER. The J gene is TRBJ2-5, the V gene TRBV4-3; 8 bases are a match to TRBD2. Input material: PBMCs. The TCR originated in a human donor in good health (CMV status not recorded). Some clones in this sample may be carry-over from other donors' samples. As DNA, the CDR3 is TGCGCCAGCAGCCAAGATCCCAGCGGGGGCCTCCTTGAGACCCAGTACTTC. Translating gives CASSQDPSGGLLETQYF.